This is a list of T cell receptor beta chains from one sample in a study of blood T cell repertoires in COVID-19. Profiled with immunoSEQ multiplex PCR; TCRdb holds only in-frame clones, not every one. Altogether under 150,000 clones are present, around nine tenths being singletons, with the ten largest covering approximately 2.3%. Source material: PBMCs or T cells enriched from blood (not recorded which). All receptors come from a woman in her fifties or sixties who had recovered from COVID-19. Both conserved end residues are part of each CDR3. A D gene is named only where the DNA matches it firmly. Expanded clones get a size class; other rows say once, few or many, or leave the size out.

j_gene | v_gene | abundance | d_gene | CDR3aa | CDR3nt
TRBJ1-4 | TRBV27 | - | - | CASSSSTNEKLFF | TGTGCCAGCAGTTCGTCAACTAATGAAAAACTGTTTTTT
TRBJ1-6 | TRBV7-3 | - | - | CASSLTEISPLHF | TGTGCCAGCAGCTTAACCGAGATCTCACCCCTCCACTTT
TRBJ2-1 | TRBV10-3 | - | - | CAISGRTYEQFF | TGTGCCATCAGTGGGAGGACGTATGAGCAGTTCTTC
TRBJ2-1 | TRBV2 | - | TRBD2 | CASSDGGGAYNEQFF | TGTGCCAGCAGCGACGGGGGGGGCGCCTACAATGAGCAGTTCTTC
TRBJ1-6 | TRBV7-8 | few | - | CASSLEFVGVQAPLHF | TGTGCCAGCAGCTTAGAATTCGTCGGGGTTCAGGCACCCCTCCACTTT
TRBJ2-7 | TRBV27 | - | TRBD1 | CASSLTGSYEQYF | TGTGCCAGCAGTTTGACAGGGTCCTACGAGCAGTACTTC
TRBJ1-1 | TRBV11-2 | - | - | CASSLGLSVRAFF | TGTGCCAGCAGCTTGGGACTTAGCGTGAGAGCTTTCTTT
TRBJ2-7 | TRBV24-1 | - | - | CATSDLRGEQYF | TGTGCCACCAGTGATTTACGGGGCGAGCAGTACTTC
TRBJ2-5 | TRBV11-3 | - | - | CASSIRQSETQYF | TGTGCCAGCAGCATCCGACAGTCGGAGACCCAGTACTTC
TRBJ1-5 | TRBV2 | - | TRBD1 | CASSTSGQSSNSNQPQHF | TGTGCCAGCAGTACATCGGGACAGTCTAGCAATAGCAATCAGCCCCAGCATTTT
TRBJ2-3 | TRBV7-2 | - | - | CASSLAGGAGADTQYF | TGTGCCAGCAGCTTAGCGGGAGGCGCGGGCGCAGATACGCAGTATTTT
TRBJ1-5 | TRBV9 | - | - | CASSESGWEPQHF | TGTGCCAGCAGCGAATCGGGGTGGGAGCCCCAGCATTTT
TRBJ2-5 | TRBV9 | - | - | CASEAGDQETQYF | TGTGCCAGCGAAGCCGGTGACCAAGAGACCCAGTACTTC